The 21 T cell receptor beta chains below all came from one sample that was sequenced in a study of T cell responses to AZD1222 COVID-19 vaccine. Assay: immunoSEQ multiplex PCR; the TCRdb copy retains only in-frame clones and omits some. Among 150,000 to 200,000 clones listed, roughly 94% were seen once. Material: peripheral blood, obtained 28 days after the second AZD1222 dose. The source is an adult who received the AZD1222 COVID-19 vaccine.

The rearrangement uses TRBV11-2 and TRBJ2-1; D possibly corresponds to TRBD2 (6 bases). This CDR3 is 17 amino acids long. V dropped 5 bases and J dropped 4 bases, with 21 bases sitting between them. Germline V gene lookup returns CDR1 SGHAT and CDR2 FQNNGV. In DNA form, the CDR3 reads TGTGCCAGCAGCCGTACATTCGGAGGTGGGGGGTACAATGAGCAGTTCTTC. Translation: CASSRTFGGGGYNEQFF.

Here the CDR3 reads CASSPNVLSYNSPLHF. The CDR3, as DNA: TGTGCCAGCAGTCCAAATGTCCTCTCCTATAATTCACCCCTCCACTTT. The chain is built from TRBV2 and TRBJ1-6; D is unclear. CDR1 and CDR2 from the germline V gene are SNHLY and FYNNEI. Trimming took 5 bases from V and 0 from J, leaving 11 bases between them. This CDR3 region has 16 residues.

V and J are TRBV5-4 and TRBJ1-2, with 11 bases that match TRBD1. The length of the CDR3 is 18 residues. V dropped 6 bases and J dropped 4; count of bases not matched to a gene: 17. Germline CDR1 and CDR2: SGHNT and YYREEE (reference sequence). The CDR3 nucleotides are TGTGCCAGCACCCCCTCGGGGGGACAGGGGGTAATTCTCTATGGCTACACCTTC. It specifies CASTPSGGQGVILYGYTF.

This chain links TRBV5-5 with TRBJ2-7; TRBD1 matches 12 bases. Germline V CDR1 and CDR2: SGHKS, YYEKEE (reference sequence). V lost 5 bases to trimming and J lost 1 base; unmatched junction nucleotides: 10. The CDR3 consists of 17 residues. CDR3 in amino acids: CASSTGTGGFRSYEQYF. The DNA of the CDR3 is TGTGCCAGCAGTACCGGGACAGGGGGCTTCAGGTCCTACGAGCAGTACTTC.

This clone has just a few counts. This rearrangement joins TRBV4-2 to TRBJ2-5, with D perhaps matching TRBD1 or TRBD2 (5 bases each). The CDR3 has 13 amino acids. Germline CDR1 is LGHNA and CDR2 is YNFKEQ. V was clipped by 0 bases and J by 6 bases, with 8 bases between them. The chain's CDR3 is CASSQDKGQTQYF. The CDR3 bases are TGTGCCAGCAGCCAAGATAAGGGACAGACCCAGTACTTC.

The chain is built from TRBV2 and TRBJ2-1; either TRBD1 or TRBD2 may fit D (5 bases each). The germline gives CDR1 SNHLY, CDR2 FYNNEI. V was trimmed by 6 bases and J by 7 bases, leaving 25 bases between them. The CDR3 has 17 residues. CDR3 region: CASRESRDGPMFNEQFF. CDR3 nucleotides: TGTGCCAGCAGGGAGTCTCGGGACGGTCCTATGTTTAATGAGCAGTTCTTC.

The genes are TRBV19 and TRBJ2-3; no firm D call. V dropped 4 bases and J dropped 8 bases, with 16 bases sitting between them. CDR1 LNHDA and CDR2 SQIVND come from the germline V gene (reference sequence). The CDR3 runs to 14 residues. Here the CDR3 DNA reads TGTGCCAGTAGTACACAAGTGGGTTCAGGTACGCAGTATTTT. Translating it yields CASSTQVGSGTQYF.

This chain joins TRBV19 and TRBJ2-3, with D perhaps matching TRBD2 (5 bases). This CDR3 contains 13 residues. CDR1 LNHDA and CDR2 SQIVND come from the germline V gene (reference sequence). V was pared by 4 bases and J by 6 bases, with 11 bases between. The CDR3 nucleotides are TGTGCCAGTAGTACCGGGATGGGGGATACGCAGTATTTT. Its protein product is CASSTGMGDTQYF.

This rearrangement joins TRBV7-9 to TRBJ2-1; a possible D gene is TRBD1 (6 bases). Per the germline V gene, CDR1 is SEHNR and CDR2 is FQNEAQ (reference sequence). V was clipped by 3 bases and J by 4 bases, with 13 bases between them. The CDR3 is made up of 15 amino acids. CDR3: CASSLGQGWYNEQFF. The CDR3, as DNA: TGTGCCAGCAGCTTGGGGCAGGGGTGGTACAATGAGCAGTTCTTC.

This rearrangement joins TRBV19 to TRBJ1-4, with D tentatively TRBD1 (6 bases). Germline V lookup: CDR1 LNHDA, CDR2 SQIVND (reference sequence). V dropped 6 bases and J dropped 6 bases, with 17 bases sitting between them. The CDR3 runs 15 residues. This CDR3 is CASSLRGQWDEKLFF. The CDR3 nucleotides are TGTGCCAGTAGCCTACGGGGGCAGTGGGATGAAAAACTGTTTTTT.

This sequence joins TRBV27 and TRBJ2-1, with D hard to call. V lost 0 bases and J 5 bases, leaving 5 bases between the germline ends. Germline CDR1 reads MNHEY; CDR2 reads SMNVEV (reference sequence). The length of the CDR3 is 13 residues. The CDR3 reads CASSLSPDNEQFF. CDR3 nucleotide sequence: TGTGCCAGCAGTTTATCGCCGGACAATGAGCAGTTCTTC.

V gene TRBV5-1 combines with J gene TRBJ1-2; perhaps TRBD1 as D (5 bases). Trimming left V 4 bases short and J 3 bases short, with 16 bases between. Germline V lookup: CDR1 SGHRS, CDR2 YFSETQ. The CDR3 runs to 15 residues. CDR3 DNA: TGCGCCAGCAGCCTAGACCGGGACGGGGACTATGGCTACACCTTC. Amino acid sequence: CASSLDRDGDYGYTF.

The chain is built from TRBV4-3 and TRBJ2-3, with a possible D match to TRBD1 (6 bases). Germline CDR1 reads LGHNA; CDR2 reads YSLEER. The germline V and J ends were trimmed by 0 bases and 6 bases, with 19 bases remaining between them. CDR3 length equals 17 residues. The CDR3 sequence is CASSQDSVIGGSDTQYF. CDR3 coding DNA: TGCGCCAGCAGCCAAGATAGTGTAATTGGGGGCTCGGATACGCAGTATTTT.

J is TRBJ2-3 and V is TRBV9, with D unclear. Trimming removed 1 base at V and 0 bases at J, with 12 bases between. This CDR3 region has 16 residues. In germline, CDR1 is SGDLS, CDR2 YYNGEE. CDR3 DNA: TGTGCCAGCAGCGTATTTCCCGACACTAGCACAGATACGCAGTATTTT. Translation gives CASSVFPDTSTDTQYF.

This clone was recorded a few times. This chain joins TRBV7-9 and TRBJ1-2, with D perhaps matching TRBD1 (5 bases). Germline lookup yields CDR1 SEHNR and CDR2 FQNEAQ (reference sequence). This CDR3 has 13 amino acids. The V and J ends lost 4 bases and 4 bases respectively, with 10 bases between them. The CDR3 is CASSSGYGYGYTF. The CDR3 nucleotides read TGTGCCAGCAGCTCAGGGTATGGCTATGGCTACACCTTC.

In DNA, the CDR3 is TGTGCCAGCTCAGGGGACAGCAGCAATCAGCCCCAGCATTTT. It codes for CASSGDSSNQPQHF. The rearrangement uses TRBV18 and TRBJ1-5; 7 bases fit TRBD1. Germline CDR1 and CDR2: KGHSH and LQKENI. The CDR3 is 14 amino acids. V lost 5 bases and J lost 1; bases outside the gene matches: 2.

The rearrangement links TRBV30 to TRBJ1-3, with D unclear. The germline gives CDR1 GTSNPN, CDR2 SVGIG (reference sequence). The V end was cut by 0 bases, the J end by 7 bases, with 16 bases between. The CDR3 has 15 amino acids. As DNA, the CDR3 is TGTGCCTGGAGTGTAGGCCAGAGTCTACCTAACACCATATATTTT. Protein: CAWSVGQSLPNTIYF.

The chain recombines TRBV11-2 with TRBJ1-4; D is possibly TRBD1 (6 bases). The CDR3 has 14 amino acids. Germline V gives CDR1 SGHAT, CDR2 FQNNGV. The V end was cut by 5 bases, the J end by 5 bases, with 12 bases between. The CDR3 DNA reads TGTGCCAGCAGCCCGGGACACTCGAATGAAAAACTGTTTTTT. Its translation: CASSPGHSNEKLFF.

J is TRBJ2-5 and V is TRBV5-8, with D unclear. Germline V CDR1 and CDR2: SGHTS, YDEGEE. This CDR3 contains 14 residues. Deletions cut 1 base from V and 9 bases from J, with 16 bases between. Here the CDR3 reads CASSLRGLSWAQYF. As DNA, the CDR3 is TGTGCCAGCAGCTTGCGAGGCCTAAGTTGGGCCCAGTACTTC. Full variable domain (outside the CDR3, taken from reference TRBV5-8 and TRBJ2-5): EAGVTQSPTHLIKTRGQQATLRCSPISGHTSVYWYQQALGLGLQFLLWYDEGEERNRGNFPPRFSGRQFPNYSSELNVNALELEDSALYLCASSLRGLSWAQYFGPGTRLLVL.

The rearrangement joins TRBV9 to TRBJ2-1; the match to TRBD2 covers 13 bases. The CDR3 is 19 amino acids. The germline CDR1 and CDR2 sequences are SGDLS and YYNGEE. V shed 0 bases, J shed 6 bases, and the junction held 12 bases outside the gene matches. CDR3 loop: CASSVELRGLAGLGNEQFF. In DNA form, the CDR3 reads TGTGCCAGCAGCGTAGAATTGAGGGGACTAGCGGGACTGGGCAATGAGCAGTTCTTC.

The rearrangement links TRBV28 to TRBJ2-2; 8 bases map to TRBD1. Germline-derived CDR1 and CDR2 are MDHEN and SYDVKM. The CDR3 extends over 15 amino acids. V lost 7 bases, J lost 4 bases, and 8 bases stayed unmatched. CDR3: CASTMGQASTGELFF. In nucleotides, the CDR3 is TGTGCCAGCACCATGGGACAGGCCTCCACCGGGGAGCTGTTTTTT.